This entry lists 31 T cell receptor beta chains sequenced from one sample in a study of T cell responses to AZD1222 COVID-19 vaccine. Clones were sequenced by immunoSEQ multiplex PCR, and TCRdb holds only the in-frame ones, with some missing. The table lists 130,000 to 150,000 clones, about 92% of them singletons. Sequenced material: peripheral blood, taken on day 0 of AZD1222 vaccination. Every receptor here comes from an adult in good health.

V is TRBV28 and J is TRBJ1-6; D unclear. The V end was cut by 4 bases, the J end by 6 bases, with 13 bases between. The CDR3 is made up of 15 amino acids. Germline CDR1 reads MDHEN; CDR2 reads SYDVKM. CDR3 sequence: CASSSSAEINSPLHF. The CDR3 bases are TGTGCCAGCAGTTCCTCCGCCGAGATTAATTCACCCCTCCACTTT. Supplemented by reference TRBV28 and TRBJ1-6, the full variable domain reads DVKVTQSSRYLVKRTGEKVFLECVQDMDHENMFWYRQDPGLGLRLIYFSYDVKMKEKGDIPEGYSVSREKKERFSLILESASTNQTSMYLCASSSSAEINSPLHFGNGTRLTVT.

The chain is built from TRBV11-2 and TRBJ1-1, with a tentative D call TRBD1 (5 bases). Germline CDR1 SGHAT, CDR2 FQNNGV. The CDR3 is 17 residues long. The V end was cut by 1 base, the J end by 7 bases, with 22 bases between. The CDR3, as DNA: TGTGCCAGCAGCTTAGTCCACCGCCGGGGGAGAAGCAATGAAGCTTTCTTT. It codes for CASSLVHRRGRSNEAFF.

The genes are TRBV7-3 and TRBJ2-1; D call uncertain. CDR1 SGHTA and CDR2 FQGTGA come from the germline V gene. The CDR3 runs 12 residues. Trimming removed 2 bases at V and 7 bases at J, with 6 bases between. The CDR3 bases are TGTGCCAGCAGCTTACTGGCGAATGAGCAGTTCTTC. This sequence encodes CASSLLANEQFF.

The V gene is TRBV15, the J gene TRBJ1-2, with D maybe TRBD1 (5 bases). From germline, CDR1 is LNHNV and CDR2 YYDKDF (reference sequence). This CDR3 is built from 15 residues. Trimming cost V 2 bases and J 4 bases, with 14 bases left between them. Here the CDR3 reads CATSRNRGTAYGYTF. Here the CDR3 DNA reads TGTGCCACCAGCAGAAACCGTGGGACGGCCTATGGCTACACCTTC.

This chain links TRBV7-8 with TRBJ1-5; D remains unclear. The V gene lost 1 base and the J gene lost 5 bases, with 6 bases spanning the gap. The CDR3 consists of 13 residues. Germline V gene data show CDR1 as SGHVS and CDR2 as FQNEAQ. This CDR3 is CASSLGGYQPQHF. The CDR3 coding sequence is TGTGCCAGCAGCTTAGGAGGGTATCAGCCCCAGCATTTT.

The rearrangement uses TRBV19 and TRBJ2-1, with TRBD1 matching 8 bases. Germline V gives CDR1 LNHDA, CDR2 SQIVND (reference sequence). The CDR3 consists of 16 residues. V lost 3 bases to trimming and J lost 8 bases; unmatched junction nucleotides: 12. The CDR3 reads CASSMFQGALADEQFF. The CDR3 DNA reads TGTGCCAGTAGTATGTTCCAGGGGGCGCTAGCCGATGAGCAGTTCTTC. The full variable domain, with the rest looked up from reference TRBV19 and TRBJ2-1, is DGGITQSPKYLFRKEGQNVTLSCEQNLNHDAMYWYRQDPGQGLRLIYYSQIVNDFQKGDIAEGYSVSREKKESFPLTVTSAQKNPTAFYLCASSMFQGALADEQFFGPGTRLTVL.

V and J are TRBV4-1 and TRBJ2-3; 8 positions agree with TRBD2. CDR3 length: 16 residues. V was pared by 3 bases and J by 5 bases, with 10 bases of the junction left unmatched. The germline V gene encodes CDR1 MGHRA and CDR2 YSYEKL. The CDR3 coding sequence is TGCGCCAGCAGCCAGGGATTAGCGGGAACGGGAGATACGCAGTATTTT. Translated: CASSQGLAGTGDTQYF.

The chain has TRBV5-1 and TRBJ2-2, with D possibly matching TRBD2 (6 bases). Trimming left V 7 bases short and J 0 bases short, with 16 bases between. CDR1 is SGHRS, CDR2 YFSETQ, per germline. This CDR3 region has 16 residues. In nucleotides, the CDR3 is TGCGCCAGCTACCCGGTGCGGGGAGCGAACACCGGGGAGCTGTTTTTT. It codes for CASYPVRGANTGELFF.

V is TRBV4-1 and J is TRBJ1-2, with 9 nucleotides matching TRBD1. The CDR3 is 14 residues long. Germline trimming cut 2 bases from V and 7 bases from J; bases unmatched to any gene: 5. Germline V gene data show CDR1 as MGHRA and CDR2 as YSYEKL. The CDR3 spells CASSQTGGQVGYTF. The CDR3, as DNA: TGCGCCAGCAGCCAAACAGGGGGCCAAGTTGGCTACACCTTC.

V gene TRBV5-5 combines with J gene TRBJ1-5; the D gene is possibly TRBD1 (6 bases). There are 13 residues in the CDR3. V was trimmed by 4 bases and J by 3 bases, leaving 8 bases between them. The germline CDR1 and CDR2 sequences are SGHKS and YYEKEE (reference sequence). The CDR3 protein is CASSDRINQPQHF. The CDR3 nucleotides are TGTGCCAGCAGCGACAGGATCAATCAGCCCCAGCATTTT.

This sequence joins TRBV4-2 and TRBJ2-4; tentative D call: TRBD2 (6 bases). V was cut by 0 bases and J by 0 bases, with 9 bases left in between. CDR3 length equals 16 residues. CDR1 LGHNA and CDR2 YNFKEQ come from the germline V gene. The CDR3 region has the DNA TGTGCCAGCAGCCAAGATGCCGGGAGAGCCAAAAACATTCAGTACTTC. Its protein product is CASSQDAGRAKNIQYF.

The chain has TRBV12-3 or TRBV12-4 and TRBJ1-1; D is ambiguous. V was clipped by 7 bases and J by 7 bases, with 10 bases between them. There are 11 residues in the CDR3. This CDR3 is CASTTEGEAFF. CDR3 DNA: TGTGCCAGCACCACGGAGGGTGAAGCTTTCTTT.

The chain combines TRBV5-1 with TRBJ1-4; weak D call: TRBD1 (5 bases). Looked up from germline, CDR1 is SGHRS and CDR2 is YFSETQ. The V end lost 0 bases, the J end lost 5 bases, and 11 bases lay between the germline ends. The CDR3 loop spans 15 amino acids. CDR3 sequence (DNA): TGCGCCAGCAGCTTGGAGCCAGGGCGGAATGAAAAACTGTTTTTT. Its translation: CASSLEPGRNEKLFF.

The chain links TRBV29-1 to TRBJ2-1, with D possibly being TRBD1 (6 bases). Looked up from germline, CDR1 is SQVTM and CDR2 is ANQGSEA. V dropped 6 bases and J dropped 8 bases, with 23 bases sitting between them. The CDR3 is 15 amino acids. This chain's CDR3 is CSVETTGTGGDEQFF. The DNA for the CDR3 is TGCAGCGTGGAAACAACAGGGACCGGTGGTGATGAGCAGTTCTTC.

V usage is TRBV11-2 and J usage is TRBJ2-3, with TRBD2 matching 7 bases. This CDR3 comprises 14 residues. After removal of 6 bases from V and 2 bases from J, the junction contained 5 bases not matched to a gene. CDR1 and CDR2 from the germline V gene are SGHAT and FQNNGV. The CDR3 region has the DNA TGTGCCAGCAGGGAGAGCGGGGTCACAGATACGCAGTATTTT. Residues: CASRESGVTDTQYF.

This clone was found once. The chain has TRBV18 and TRBJ1-3, with 8 bases fitting TRBD1. V was clipped by 1 base and J by 4 bases; unmatched bases: 3. This CDR3 is 15 amino acids long. CDR1 KGHSH and CDR2 LQKENI come from the germline V gene. The CDR3 region has the DNA TGTGCCAGCTCACCACTAGGACAGGGAGGAAACACCATATATTTT. Encoded protein: CASSPLGQGGNTIYF.

This chain links TRBV19 with TRBJ1-5; D not certain. V lost 3 bases to trimming and J lost 5 bases, with 8 bases between them. Germline CDR1 and CDR2: LNHDA and SQIVND (reference sequence). The CDR3 runs to 13 residues. The CDR3 here is CASSIERDQPQHF. The CDR3 DNA reads TGTGCCAGTAGTATCGAGAGGGATCAGCCCCAGCATTTT.

V is TRBV4-3 and J is TRBJ1-1; no clear D. This CDR3 region has 13 residues. The germline CDR1 and CDR2 sequences are LGHNA and YSLEER. Deletions cut 5 bases from V and 2 bases from J, with 9 bases between. In DNA form, the CDR3 reads TGCGCCAGCAGCTCTAGTTCCAACACTGAAGCTTTCTTT. It specifies CASSSSSNTEAFF.

The CDR3 sequence: CASTTGETITEAFF. The CDR3 region has the DNA TGTGCCAGCACGACAGGGGAGACGATCACTGAAGCTTTCTTT. The J gene is TRBJ1-1, the V gene TRBV19; 8 bases fit TRBD1. V dropped 9 bases and J dropped 4; count of bases not matched to a gene: 10. The CDR3 loop spans 14 amino acids. The germline V gene encodes CDR1 LNHDA and CDR2 SQIVND (reference sequence).

V gene TRBV4-3 combines with J gene TRBJ1-1, with no clear D. This CDR3 has 14 residues. CDR1 and CDR2 (germline): LGHNA, YSLEER. The V end lost 0 bases, the J end lost 1 base, and 6 bases lay between the germline ends. Here the CDR3 DNA reads TGCGCCAGCAGCCAAGACAGGACGAACACTGAAGCTTTCTTT. This codes for CASSQDRTNTEAFF.

The rearrangement joins TRBV6-5 to TRBJ1-1; maybe TRBD1 (5 bases). Between the trimmed V and J ends, which lost 6 bases and 0 bases, there was a span of 11 bases. CDR3 size: 14 residues. Germline loops: CDR1 MNHEY, CDR2 SVGAGI. This chain's CDR3 is CASRPGHLNTEAFF. The CDR3 region has the DNA TGTGCCAGCAGACCCGGACATTTGAACACTGAAGCTTTCTTT.

CDR3 sequence (DNA): TGTGCCAGCCATCCACACGGGGGGTGGTCTGAAGCTTTCTTT. Protein product: CASHPHGGWSEAFF. The chain carries TRBV2 and TRBJ1-1; a weak D match, TRBD1 (5 bases). The V gene lost 8 bases and the J gene lost 6 bases, with 19 bases spanning the gap. Germline loops: CDR1 SNHLY, CDR2 FYNNEI. CDR3 length: 14 amino acids.

The chain employs TRBV19 and TRBJ1-1, with TRBD1 matching over 10 bases. Germline loops: CDR1 LNHDA, CDR2 SQIVND (reference sequence). V trimming: 5 bases; J trimming: 7 bases; junction bases outside the gene matches: 10. This CDR3 is built from 15 residues. As DNA, the CDR3 is TGTGCCAGTAGTTTCCCGACAGGGGGCATAATTGAAGCTTTCTTT. As protein: CASSFPTGGIIEAFF.

The sample holds one count of this clone. The chain joins TRBV5-1 to TRBJ1-5; tentative D call: TRBD1 (5 bases). This CDR3 comprises 17 residues. Germline V gives CDR1 SGHRS, CDR2 YFSETQ. V was cut by 0 bases and J by 4 bases, with 17 bases left in between. DNA of the CDR3: TGCGCCAGCAGCTTGGCCAGGCAGCGTCGGACAAATCAGCCCCAGCATTTT. Encoded protein: CASSLARQRRTNQPQHF.

V gene TRBV9 combines with J gene TRBJ2-7; 9 bases agree with TRBD2. Losses at the gene ends were 0 bases for V and 2 bases for J; bases not matched to a gene: 3. The CDR3 runs 15 residues. Looked up from germline, CDR1 is SGDLS and CDR2 is YYNGEE. The CDR3 is CASSVGSSGAYEQYF. The CDR3 DNA follows: TGTGCCAGCAGCGTAGGGTCTAGCGGGGCCTACGAGCAGTACTTC.

V gene TRBV5-5 combines with J gene TRBJ2-4, with TRBD2 identical over 9 bases. CDR1 SGHKS and CDR2 YYEKEE come from the germline V gene (reference sequence). Losses at the gene ends were 4 bases for V and 0 bases for J; bases not matched to a gene: 11. The CDR3 length is 18 residues. CDR3 sequence reads: CASSSGLALNLAKNIQYF. The CDR3 DNA follows: TGTGCCAGCAGCAGCGGACTAGCGTTGAATCTAGCCAAAAACATTCAGTACTTC.

This clone appeared once. The chain employs TRBV24-1 and TRBJ1-2; the D gene is possibly TRBD1 (5 bases). CDR3 length: 20 residues. Germline-derived CDR1 and CDR2 are KGHDR and SFDVKD. Deletions cut 1 base from V and 2 bases from J, with 25 bases between. The DNA of the CDR3 is TGTGCCACCAGTGATTTAAGGAATCCAGTCAGAGGGACCCACAACTATGGCTACACCTTC. Translation: CATSDLRNPVRGTHNYGYTF.

This clone was recorded once. This chain connects TRBV21-1 to TRBJ2-7; the DNA was not compared with TRBD2, the D call given in the table. TRBV21-1 is marked as a pseudogene. This CDR3 is built from 14 residues. The CDR3 loop is CASSKEAGYYEQYF. DNA for the CDR3: TGTGCCAGCAGCAAAGAAGCGGGGTACTACGAGCAGTACTTC.

The gene calls are TRBV18 and TRBJ1-2; D is ambiguous. Germline-derived CDR1 and CDR2 are KGHSH and LQKENI. The CDR3 totals 13 residues. V was trimmed by 2 bases and J by 1 base, leaving 5 bases between them. The CDR3 spells CASSPGDNYGYTF. The CDR3 DNA is TGTGCCAGCTCACCAGGAGATAACTATGGCTACACCTTC. Drawing the rest from reference TRBV18 and TRBJ1-2, the complete variable domain is NAGVMQNPRHLVRRRGQEARLRCSPMKGHSHVYWYRQLPEEGLKFMVYLQKENIIDESGMPKERFSAEFPKEGPSILRIQQVVRGDSAAYFCASSPGDNYGYTFGSGTRLTVV.

The chain combines TRBV16 with TRBJ1-2, with D maybe TRBD1 (5 bases). The CDR3 length is 16 residues. Deletions cut 0 bases from V and 0 bases from J, with 11 bases between. From germline, CDR1 is KGHSY and CDR2 FQNENV. In DNA, the CDR3 is TGTGCCAGCAGCCAATCTATGACAGAACCTAACTATGGCTACACCTTC. It specifies CASSQSMTEPNYGYTF.

The CDR3, as DNA: TGTGCCAGCAGTTGGGATCCGGGCAATCAGCCCCAGCATTTT. Translation gives CASSWDPGNQPQHF. The chain links TRBV27 to TRBJ1-5; D is unresolved. Germline lookup yields CDR1 MNHEY and CDR2 SMNVEV (reference sequence). This CDR3 has 14 amino acids. Trimming stripped 4 bases from V and 2 bases from J, with 9 bases between.